This TCR beta chain comes out of a study of blood T cell repertoires in COVID-19. Study overall: From the United States, Italy and Spain came samples of acute and convalescent COVID-19. PBMCs, B-cell-depleted T cells, or T cells provided the cDNA or gDNA that made up the material.

Sequencing was performed with immunoSEQ multiplex PCR; in TCRdb, only in-frame clones are kept and a portion is missing. This table holds some 88,000 clones, roughly 87% found once. V was pared by 0 bases and J by 2 bases, with 12 bases between. The CDR3 length is 16 residues. Germline V gene sequence: CDR1 LNHNV, CDR2 YYDKDF (reference sequence). The sequence came from a man in his 60s with acute or convalescent COVID-19. Sequenced sample: peripheral blood. This chain links TRBV15 with TRBJ2-3, with a weak D call TRBD2 (5 bases). CDR3 bases: TGTGCCACCAGCAGAGACCAAGCGGAGCCCACAGATACGCAGTATTTT. It specifies CATSRDQAEPTDTQYF. The whole variable domain, filled in from reference TRBV15 and TRBJ2-3, reads DAMVIQNPRYQVTQFGKPVTLSCSQTLNHNVMYWYQQKSSQAPKLLFHYYDKDFNNEADTPDNFQSRRPNTSFCFLDIRSPGLGDTAMYLCATSRDQAEPTDTQYFGPGTRLTVL.